A single sample is the source of the 12 T cell receptor beta chains below, sequenced in a study of blood T cells in healthy people across ages. PCR was performed a second time for about 6 to 11 cycles using a sample-barcoded 5' primer and a J-beta primer mix. TCRdb processed the 5' RACE reads anew with MiXCR; each CDR3 protein has one entry. The data contain about 810,000 distinct CDR3 sequences, under 40% of them singletons. The material sequenced was blood. These receptors originate from a man aged 18 to 35 in good health.

This clonotype was observed a handful of times. This chain joins TRBV5-6 and TRBJ2-1; D possibly matches TRBD1 or TRBD2 (5 bases each). CDR1 is SGHDT and CDR2 is YYEEEE in the germline V gene. The CDR3 is 15 residues long. The ends were cut back, 1 base at V and 6 bases at J, with 14 bases in the middle. CDR3 amino acids: CASSLMGRHSNEQFF. CDR3 coding DNA: TGTGCCAGCAGCTTGATGGGACGGCACTCCAATGAGCAGTTCTTC.

The gene calls are TRBV12-3 or TRBV12-4 and TRBJ1-5; D gene unclear. V gave up 5 bases and J gave up 4 bases, with 12 bases separating them. The CDR3 length is 14 residues. The CDR3 DNA follows: TGTGCCAGCAGTGAGGCCTCAGGTAATCAGCCCCAGCATTTT. Protein product: CASSEASGNQPQHF.

In DNA, the CDR3 is TGTGCCAGCAGCTTCGAACCAGGGAACACCGGGGAGCTGTTTTTT. Translation: CASSFEPGNTGELFF. The chain carries TRBV7-7 and TRBJ2-2; D remains ambiguous. The germline CDR1 and CDR2 sequences are SSHAT and FNYEAQ (reference sequence). Trimming took off 3 bases at V and 1 base at J, with 9 bases between the two ends. This CDR3 is 15 amino acids long.

The chain employs TRBV25-1 and TRBJ1-1, with D perhaps TRBD1 (5 bases). The CDR3 totals 12 residues. V was trimmed by 4 bases and J by 5 bases, leaving 8 bases between them. The germline V gene encodes CDR1 MGHDK and CDR2 SYGVNS. Here the CDR3 DNA reads TGTGCCAGCAGTGGGGGGTGGACTGAAGCTTTCTTT. Protein product: CASSGGWTEAFF.

There are many counts of this clonotype. This chain links TRBV15 with TRBJ2-1; D perhaps matches TRBD2 (6 bases). The CDR3 loop spans 18 amino acids. V shed 2 bases and J shed 0 bases, with 17 bases lying between them. CDR1 is LNHNV, CDR2 YYDKDF, per germline (reference sequence). The CDR3 loop is CATSRTVTEGSSYNEQFF. In DNA form, the CDR3 reads TGTGCCACCAGCAGAACCGTAACGGAGGGGAGCTCCTACAATGAGCAGTTCTTC.

This clonotype was counted ten times or more. V and J are TRBV29-1 and TRBJ2-7, with 7 bases that match TRBD1. This CDR3 contains 13 residues. V shed 6 bases and J 1 base; nucleotides not matched to a gene: 6. Germline lookup yields CDR1 SQVTM and CDR2 ANQGSEA. The CDR3 reads CSVKDRTSYEQYF. CDR3 coding DNA: TGCAGCGTGAAGGACAGGACTTCCTACGAGCAGTACTTC.

V usage is TRBV25-1 and J usage is TRBJ1-4, with D possibly TRBD1 on 5 matching bases. CDR1 and CDR2 from the germline V gene are MGHDK and SYGVNS. V was clipped by 3 bases and J by 4 bases, with 15 bases between them. This CDR3 region has 16 residues. The DNA for the CDR3 is TGTGCCAGCAGTGAGGGGCTACAGGCGATTAATGAAAAACTGTTTTTT. It specifies CASSEGLQAINEKLFF.

This clonotype has ten or more counts. The J gene is TRBJ2-4, the V gene TRBV10-3; D perhaps matches TRBD2 (7 bases). This CDR3 region has 15 residues. The V gene's germline CDR1 is ENHRY and CDR2 SYGVKD. V was pared by 6 bases and J by 2 bases, with 14 bases between. Here the CDR3 DNA reads TGTGCCATCAGCGAGCCGGGGGGCTCCAAAAACATTCAGTACTTC. Translation gives CAISEPGGSKNIQYF.

This clonotype was seen more than once but under ten times. The chain couples TRBV12-3 or TRBV12-4 to TRBJ2-5; 9 bases line up with TRBD2. J lost 11 bases, V lost 1 base, and 8 bases had no gene match. The CDR3 runs 14 residues. CDR3 DNA: TGTGCCAGCAGTTTAGGCGGGGGGGGCTATGAGCAGTACTTC. Its protein is CASSLGGGGYEQYF.

This clonotype came up many times. The gene calls are TRBV18 and TRBJ2-7; D remains ambiguous. Germline V gives CDR1 KGHSH, CDR2 LQKENI. The germline V and J ends were trimmed by 1 base and 5 bases, with 12 bases remaining between them. This CDR3 has 14 residues. CDR3 nucleotide sequence: TGTGCCAGCTCACCACTTGCAGAGGCCCACGAGCAGTACTTC. Amino acid sequence: CASSPLAEAHEQYF.

This clonotype was recorded many times. The chain carries TRBV7-9 and TRBJ2-1, with D unresolved. The CDR3 covers 13 residues. V was trimmed by 1 base and J by 7 bases, leaving 8 bases between them. Germline V lookup: CDR1 SEHNR, CDR2 FQNEAQ (reference sequence). The CDR3 nucleotides read TGTGCCAGCAGCTTAGGCGTCAATAATGAGCAGTTCTTC. Translated: CASSLGVNNEQFF.

The rearrangement joins TRBV29-1 to TRBJ2-7; D is possibly TRBD1 (6 bases). CDR3 size: 11 residues. Trimming took off 5 bases at V and 5 bases at J, with 10 bases between the two ends. CDR1 SQVTM and CDR2 ANQGSEA come from the germline V gene. DNA for the CDR3: TGCAGCGTTACTTCAGGGGACGAGCAGTACTTC. Its protein is CSVTSGDEQYF.